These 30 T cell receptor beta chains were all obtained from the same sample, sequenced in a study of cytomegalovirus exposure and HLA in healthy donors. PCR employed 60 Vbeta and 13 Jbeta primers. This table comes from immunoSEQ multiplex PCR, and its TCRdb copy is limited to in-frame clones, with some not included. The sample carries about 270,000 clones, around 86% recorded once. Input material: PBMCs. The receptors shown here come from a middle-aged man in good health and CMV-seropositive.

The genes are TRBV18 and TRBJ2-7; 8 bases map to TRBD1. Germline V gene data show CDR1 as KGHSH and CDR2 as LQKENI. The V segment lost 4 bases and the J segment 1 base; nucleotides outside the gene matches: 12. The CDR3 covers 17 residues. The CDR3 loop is CASSQMTGVTNSYEQYF. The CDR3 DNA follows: TGTGCCAGCTCACAAATGACAGGGGTCACCAATTCCTACGAGCAGTACTTC.

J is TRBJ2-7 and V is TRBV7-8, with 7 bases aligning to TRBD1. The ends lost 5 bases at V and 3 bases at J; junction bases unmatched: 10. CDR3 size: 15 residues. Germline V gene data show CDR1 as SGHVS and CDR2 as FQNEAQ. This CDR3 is CASSLPMGQYYEQYF. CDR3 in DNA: TGTGCCAGCAGCCTTCCGATGGGACAGTACTACGAGCAGTACTTC.

CDR3 region: CASSPQGSYNEQFF. The CDR3 DNA sequence: TGTGCCAGCTCACCACAGGGGTCCTACAATGAGCAGTTCTTC. V usage is TRBV18 and J usage is TRBJ2-1; D is possibly TRBD1 (5 bases). The CDR3 is made up of 14 amino acids. Germline CDR1 KGHSH, CDR2 LQKENI. With 1 base removed from V and 1 base from J, the gap between germline ends came to 5 bases.

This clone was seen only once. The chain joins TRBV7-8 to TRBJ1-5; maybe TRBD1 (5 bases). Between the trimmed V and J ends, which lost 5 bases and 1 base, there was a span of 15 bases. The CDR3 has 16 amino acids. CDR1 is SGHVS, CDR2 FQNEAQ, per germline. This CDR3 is CASSIGEDSSNQPQHF. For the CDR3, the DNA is TGTGCCAGCAGCATAGGGGAGGATTCGAGCAATCAGCCCCAGCATTTT. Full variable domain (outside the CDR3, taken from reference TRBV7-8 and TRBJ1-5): GAGVSQSPRYKVAKRGQDVALRCDPISGHVSLFWYQQALGQGPEFLTYFQNEAQLDKSGLPSDRFFAERPEGSVSTLKIQRTQQEDSAVYLCASSIGEDSSNQPQHFGDGTRLSIL.

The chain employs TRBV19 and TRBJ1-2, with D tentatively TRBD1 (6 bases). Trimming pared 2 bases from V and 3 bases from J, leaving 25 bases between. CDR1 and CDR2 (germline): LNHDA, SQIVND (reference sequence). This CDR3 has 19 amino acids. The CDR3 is CASSIIGGAGEKYDYGYTF. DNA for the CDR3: TGTGCCAGTAGTATAATTGGTGGGGCAGGGGAGAAGTACGACTATGGCTACACCTTC. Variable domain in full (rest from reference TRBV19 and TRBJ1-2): DGGITQSPKYLFRKEGQNVTLSCEQNLNHDAMYWYRQDPGQGLRLIYYSQIVNDFQKGDIAEGYSVSREKKESFPLTVTSAQKNPTAFYLCASSIIGGAGEKYDYGYTFGSGTRLTVV.

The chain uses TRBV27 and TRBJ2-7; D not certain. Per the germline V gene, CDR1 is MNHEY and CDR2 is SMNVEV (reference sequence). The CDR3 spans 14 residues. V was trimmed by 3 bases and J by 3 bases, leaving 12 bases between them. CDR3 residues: CASSFTTHFYEQYF. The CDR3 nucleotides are TGTGCCAGCAGTTTCACGACTCATTTCTACGAGCAGTACTTC.

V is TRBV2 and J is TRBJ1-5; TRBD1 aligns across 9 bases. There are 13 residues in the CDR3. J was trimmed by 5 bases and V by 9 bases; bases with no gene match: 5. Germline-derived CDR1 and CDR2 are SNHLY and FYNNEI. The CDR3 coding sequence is TGTGCCAGTTCGGACAGGGGTCATCAGCCCCAGCATTTT. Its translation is CASSDRGHQPQHF. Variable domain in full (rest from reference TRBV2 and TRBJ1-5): EPEVTQTPSHQVTQMGQEVILRCVPISNHLYFYWYRQILGQKVEFLVSFYNNEISEKSEIFDDQFSVERPDGSNFTLKIRSTKLEDSAMYFCASSDRGHQPQHFGDGTRLSIL.

The CDR3 sequence is CASRRPGQGKETQYF. Here the CDR3 DNA reads TGTGCCAGCAGGCGGCCGGGACAGGGTAAAGAGACCCAGTACTTC. The chain joins TRBV28 to TRBJ2-5; 9 nucleotides match TRBD1. V trimming: 6 bases; J trimming: 3 bases; junction bases outside the gene matches: 8. The germline gives CDR1 MDHEN, CDR2 SYDVKM. The CDR3 spans 15 residues.

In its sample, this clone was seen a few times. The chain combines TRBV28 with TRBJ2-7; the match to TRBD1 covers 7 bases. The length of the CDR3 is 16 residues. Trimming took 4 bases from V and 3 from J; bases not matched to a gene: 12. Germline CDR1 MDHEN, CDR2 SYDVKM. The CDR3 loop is CASSSNYRGRDYEQYF. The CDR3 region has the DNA TGTGCCAGCAGTTCTAACTACAGGGGAAGGGACTACGAGCAGTACTTC.

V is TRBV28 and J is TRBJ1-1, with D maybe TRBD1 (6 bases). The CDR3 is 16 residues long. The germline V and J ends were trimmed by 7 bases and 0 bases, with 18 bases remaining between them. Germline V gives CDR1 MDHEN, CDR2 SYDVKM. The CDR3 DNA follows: TGTGCCAGCAATAACCCCACAGGGCGGATGAACACTGAAGCTTTCTTT. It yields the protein CASNNPTGRMNTEAFF. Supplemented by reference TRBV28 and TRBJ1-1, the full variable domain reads DVKVTQSSRYLVKRTGEKVFLECVQDMDHENMFWYRQDPGLGLRLIYFSYDVKMKEKGDIPEGYSVSREKKERFSLILESASTNQTSMYLCASNNPTGRMNTEAFFGQGTRLTVV.

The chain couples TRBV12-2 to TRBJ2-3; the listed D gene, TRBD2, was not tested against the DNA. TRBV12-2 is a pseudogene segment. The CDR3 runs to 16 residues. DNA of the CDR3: TGTGCAAGTCGCTTAAGGGATAGCGGTAGCACAGATACGCAGTATTTT. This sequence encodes CASRLRDSGSTDTQYF.

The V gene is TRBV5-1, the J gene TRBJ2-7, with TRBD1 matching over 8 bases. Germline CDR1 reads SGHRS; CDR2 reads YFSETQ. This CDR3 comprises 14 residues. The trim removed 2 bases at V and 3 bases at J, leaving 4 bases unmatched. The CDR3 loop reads CASSFGQGLYEQYF. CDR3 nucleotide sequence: TGCGCCAGCAGCTTCGGACAGGGTCTCTACGAGCAGTACTTC.

The chain's CDR3 is CASRPGLAGGPWTDTQYF. In DNA, the CDR3 is TGTGCCAGCAGACCTGGACTAGCGGGAGGGCCATGGACAGATACGCAGTATTTT. The V gene is TRBV7-8, the J gene TRBJ2-3, with 15 bases matching TRBD2. This CDR3 is 18 amino acids long. CDR1 SGHVS and CDR2 FQNEAQ come from the germline V gene. The V segment lost 6 bases and the J segment 3 bases; nucleotides outside the gene matches: 10.

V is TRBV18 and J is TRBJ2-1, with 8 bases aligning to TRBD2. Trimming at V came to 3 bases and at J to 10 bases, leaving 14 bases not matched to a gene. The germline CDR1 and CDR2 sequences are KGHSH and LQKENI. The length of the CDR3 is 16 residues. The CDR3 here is CASSPGLAGPKGEQFF. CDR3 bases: TGTGCCAGCTCACCCGGGCTAGCGGGCCCAAAGGGGGAGCAGTTCTTC.

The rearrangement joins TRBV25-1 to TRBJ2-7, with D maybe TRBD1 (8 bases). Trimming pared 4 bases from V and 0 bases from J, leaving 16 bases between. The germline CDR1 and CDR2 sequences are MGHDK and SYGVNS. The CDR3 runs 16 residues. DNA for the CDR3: TGTGCCAGCAGTGCCTACAGGGGGGGCGGCTCCTACGAGCAGTACTTC. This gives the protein CASSAYRGGGSYEQYF.

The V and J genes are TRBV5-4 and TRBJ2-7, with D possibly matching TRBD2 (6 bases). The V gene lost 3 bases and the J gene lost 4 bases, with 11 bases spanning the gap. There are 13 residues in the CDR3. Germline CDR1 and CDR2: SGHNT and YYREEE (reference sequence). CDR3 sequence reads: CASSSIGTYEQYF. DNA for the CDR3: TGTGCCAGCAGCTCCATCGGGACTTACGAGCAGTACTTC.

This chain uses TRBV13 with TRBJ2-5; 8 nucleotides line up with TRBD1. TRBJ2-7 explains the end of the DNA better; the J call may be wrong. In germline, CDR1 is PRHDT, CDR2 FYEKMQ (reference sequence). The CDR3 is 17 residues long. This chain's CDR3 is CASSLSPRTGNLYEQYF. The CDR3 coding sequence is TGTGCCAGCAGCTTATCCCCACGGACAGGGAATCTCTACGAGCAGTACTTC.

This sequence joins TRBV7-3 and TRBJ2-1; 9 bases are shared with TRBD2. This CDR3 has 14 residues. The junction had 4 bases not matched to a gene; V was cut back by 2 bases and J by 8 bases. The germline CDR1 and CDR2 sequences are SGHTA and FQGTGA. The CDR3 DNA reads TGTGCCAGCAGCTTAGCGGGAGGGCAGGATGAGCAGTTCTTC. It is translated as CASSLAGGQDEQFF. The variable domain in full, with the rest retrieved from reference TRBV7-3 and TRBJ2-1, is GAGVSQTPSNKVTEKGKYVELRCDPISGHTALYWYRQSLGQGPEFLIYFQGTGAADDSGLPNDRFFAVRPEGSVSTLKIQRTERGDSAVYLCASSLAGGQDEQFFGPGTRLTVL.

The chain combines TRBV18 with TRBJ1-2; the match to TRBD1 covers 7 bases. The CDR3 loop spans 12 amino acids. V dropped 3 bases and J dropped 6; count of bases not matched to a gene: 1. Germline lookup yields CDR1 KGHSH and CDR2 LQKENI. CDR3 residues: CASSPTGNGYTF. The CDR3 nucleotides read TGTGCCAGCTCACCGACAGGGAATGGCTACACCTTC.

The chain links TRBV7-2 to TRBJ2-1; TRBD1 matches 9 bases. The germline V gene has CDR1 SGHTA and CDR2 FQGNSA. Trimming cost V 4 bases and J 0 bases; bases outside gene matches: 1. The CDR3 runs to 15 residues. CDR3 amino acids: CASSSDRGSYNEQFF. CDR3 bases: TGTGCCAGCAGCTCGGACAGGGGCTCCTACAATGAGCAGTTCTTC.

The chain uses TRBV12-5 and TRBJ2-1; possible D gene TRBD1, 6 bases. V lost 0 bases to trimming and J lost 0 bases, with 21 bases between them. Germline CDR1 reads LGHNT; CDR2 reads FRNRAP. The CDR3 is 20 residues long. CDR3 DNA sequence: TGTGCTAGTGGTTTGGTACGGGTACCGGGACAACCACCCTCCTACAATGAGCAGTTCTTC. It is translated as CASGLVRVPGQPPSYNEQFF.

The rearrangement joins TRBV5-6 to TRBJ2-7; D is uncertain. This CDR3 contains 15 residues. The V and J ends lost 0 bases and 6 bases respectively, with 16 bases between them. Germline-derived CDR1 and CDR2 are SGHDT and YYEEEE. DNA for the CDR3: TGTGCCAGCAGCTTGGCCGGTTTTCGAGAACTCGAGCAGTACTTC. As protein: CASSLAGFRELEQYF.

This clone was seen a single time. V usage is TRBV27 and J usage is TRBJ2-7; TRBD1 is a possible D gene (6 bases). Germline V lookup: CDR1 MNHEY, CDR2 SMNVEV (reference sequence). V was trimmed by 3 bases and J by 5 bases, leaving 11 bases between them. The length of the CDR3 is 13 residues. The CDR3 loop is CASSFLQGHEQYF. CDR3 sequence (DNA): TGTGCCAGCAGTTTCCTGCAGGGGCACGAGCAGTACTTC.

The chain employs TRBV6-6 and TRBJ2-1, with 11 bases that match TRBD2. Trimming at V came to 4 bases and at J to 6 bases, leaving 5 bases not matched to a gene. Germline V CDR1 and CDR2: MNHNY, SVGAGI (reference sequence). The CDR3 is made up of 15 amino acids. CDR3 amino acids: CASSLQLAGVNEQFF. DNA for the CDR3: TGTGCCAGCAGTTTACAACTAGCGGGAGTCAATGAGCAGTTCTTC.

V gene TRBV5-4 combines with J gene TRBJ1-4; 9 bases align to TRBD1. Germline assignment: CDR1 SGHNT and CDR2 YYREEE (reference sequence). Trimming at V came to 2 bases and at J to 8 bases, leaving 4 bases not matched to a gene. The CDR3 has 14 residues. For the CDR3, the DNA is TGTGCCAGCAGCTTACAGGGGGCCAGCGAAAAACTGTTTTTT. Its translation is CASSLQGASEKLFF.

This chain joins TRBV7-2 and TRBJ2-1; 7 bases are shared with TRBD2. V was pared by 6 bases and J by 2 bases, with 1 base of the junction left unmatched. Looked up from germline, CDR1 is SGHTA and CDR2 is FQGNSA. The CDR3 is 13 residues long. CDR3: CASRSGAYNEQFF. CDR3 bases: TGTGCCAGCAGGAGCGGGGCCTACAATGAGCAGTTCTTC.

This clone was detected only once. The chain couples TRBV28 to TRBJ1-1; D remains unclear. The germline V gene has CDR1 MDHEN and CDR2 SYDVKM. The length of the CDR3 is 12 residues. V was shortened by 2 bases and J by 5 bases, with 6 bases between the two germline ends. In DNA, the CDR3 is TGTGCCAGCAGTTTACTCGGGACTGAAGCTTTCTTT. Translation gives CASSLLGTEAFF.

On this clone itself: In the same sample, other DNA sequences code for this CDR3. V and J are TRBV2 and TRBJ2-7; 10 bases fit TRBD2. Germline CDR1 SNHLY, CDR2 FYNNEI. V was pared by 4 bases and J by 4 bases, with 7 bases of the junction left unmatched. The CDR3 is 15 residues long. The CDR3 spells CASSGLAGDPYEQYF. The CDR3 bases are TGTGCCAGCAGTGGGCTAGCGGGAGATCCGTACGAGCAGTACTTC.

CDR3 loop: CASSEVRGSDTQYF. The CDR3 nucleotides read TGTGCCAGCAGTGAAGTTCGGGGATCAGATACGCAGTATTTT. This chain links TRBV2 with TRBJ2-3; tentatively, D is TRBD2 (5 bases). Between the trimmed V and J ends, which lost 1 base and 4 bases, there was a span of 9 bases. Germline V gene data show CDR1 as SNHLY and CDR2 as FYNNEI. The CDR3 loop spans 14 amino acids.

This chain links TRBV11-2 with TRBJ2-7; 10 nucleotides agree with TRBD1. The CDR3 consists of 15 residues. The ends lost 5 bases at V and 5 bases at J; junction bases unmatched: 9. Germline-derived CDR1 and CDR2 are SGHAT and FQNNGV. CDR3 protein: CASSLIPGQGHEQYF. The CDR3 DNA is TGTGCCAGCAGCCTGATCCCGGGACAGGGGCACGAGCAGTACTTC.